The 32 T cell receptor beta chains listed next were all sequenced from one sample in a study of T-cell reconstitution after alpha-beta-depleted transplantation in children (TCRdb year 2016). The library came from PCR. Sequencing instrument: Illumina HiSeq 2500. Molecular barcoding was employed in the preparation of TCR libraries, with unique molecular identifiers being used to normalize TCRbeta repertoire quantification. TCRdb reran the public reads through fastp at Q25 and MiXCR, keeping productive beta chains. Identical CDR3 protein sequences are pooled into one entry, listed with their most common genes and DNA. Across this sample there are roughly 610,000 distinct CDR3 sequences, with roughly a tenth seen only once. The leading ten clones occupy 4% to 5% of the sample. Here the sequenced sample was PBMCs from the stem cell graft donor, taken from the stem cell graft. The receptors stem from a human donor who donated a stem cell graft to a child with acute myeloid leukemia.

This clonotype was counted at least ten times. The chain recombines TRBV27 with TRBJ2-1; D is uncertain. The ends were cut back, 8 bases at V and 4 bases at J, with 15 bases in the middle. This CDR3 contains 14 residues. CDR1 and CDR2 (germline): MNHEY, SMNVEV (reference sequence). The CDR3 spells CASGMAPTYNEQFF. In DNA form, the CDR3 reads TGTGCCAGCGGAATGGCGCCGACTTACAATGAGCAGTTCTTC.

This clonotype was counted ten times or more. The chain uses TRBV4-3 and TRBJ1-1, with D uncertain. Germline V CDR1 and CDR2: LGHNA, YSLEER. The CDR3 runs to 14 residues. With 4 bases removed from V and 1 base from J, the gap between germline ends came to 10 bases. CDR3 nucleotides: TGCGCCAGCAGCCTGTGGGGTTCGAACACTGAAGCTTTCTTT. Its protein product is CASSLWGSNTEAFF.

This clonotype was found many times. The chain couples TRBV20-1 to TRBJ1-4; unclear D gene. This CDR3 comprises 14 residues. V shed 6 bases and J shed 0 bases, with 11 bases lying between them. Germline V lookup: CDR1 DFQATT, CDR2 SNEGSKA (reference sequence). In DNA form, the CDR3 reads TGCAGTGCCCCGGCGCGGTCAACTAATGAAAAACTGTTTTTT. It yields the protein CSAPARSTNEKLFF.

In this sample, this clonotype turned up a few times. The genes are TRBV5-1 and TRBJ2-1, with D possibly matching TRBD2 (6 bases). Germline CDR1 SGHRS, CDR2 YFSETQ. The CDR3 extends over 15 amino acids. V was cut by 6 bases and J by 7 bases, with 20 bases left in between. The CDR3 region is CASTRQPGGVNEQFF. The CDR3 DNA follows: TGCGCCAGCACCCGACAACCCGGAGGGGTAAATGAGCAGTTCTTC.

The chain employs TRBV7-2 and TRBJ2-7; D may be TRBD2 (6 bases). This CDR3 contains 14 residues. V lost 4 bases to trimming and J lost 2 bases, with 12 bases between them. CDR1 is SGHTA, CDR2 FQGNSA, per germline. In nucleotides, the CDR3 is TGTGCCAGCAGCTCCCAGGGAGGCCCCTACGAGCAGTACTTC. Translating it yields CASSSQGGPYEQYF.

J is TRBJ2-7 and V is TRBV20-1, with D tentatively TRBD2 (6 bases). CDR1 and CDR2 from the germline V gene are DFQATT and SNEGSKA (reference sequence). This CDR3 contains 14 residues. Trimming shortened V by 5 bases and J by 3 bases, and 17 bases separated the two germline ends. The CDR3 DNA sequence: TGCAGTGCTGAAAACTCCGGGAGAAACTACGAGCAGTACTTC. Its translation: CSAENSGRNYEQYF.

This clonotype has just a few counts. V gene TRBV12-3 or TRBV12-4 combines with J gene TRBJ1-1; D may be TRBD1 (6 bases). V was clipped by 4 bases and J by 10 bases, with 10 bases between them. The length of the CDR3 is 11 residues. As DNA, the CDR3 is TGTGCCAGCAGTTCCGAAGGGGGAGCTTTCTTT. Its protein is CASSSEGGAFF.

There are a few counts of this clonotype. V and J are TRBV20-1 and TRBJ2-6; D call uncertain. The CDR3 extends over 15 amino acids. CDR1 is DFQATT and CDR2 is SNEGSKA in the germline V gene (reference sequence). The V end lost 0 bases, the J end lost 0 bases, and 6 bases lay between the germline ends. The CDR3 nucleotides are TGCAGTGCTAGAGATTGGCGCTCTGGGGCCAACGTCCTGACTTTC. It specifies CSARDWRSGANVLTF.

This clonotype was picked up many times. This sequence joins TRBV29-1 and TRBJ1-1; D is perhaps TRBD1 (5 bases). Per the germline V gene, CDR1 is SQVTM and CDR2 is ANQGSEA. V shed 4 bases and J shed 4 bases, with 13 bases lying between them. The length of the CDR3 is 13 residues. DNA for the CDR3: TGCAGCGTTGCTGTGGGGCCGGGCACTGAAGCTTTCTTT. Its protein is CSVAVGPGTEAFF.

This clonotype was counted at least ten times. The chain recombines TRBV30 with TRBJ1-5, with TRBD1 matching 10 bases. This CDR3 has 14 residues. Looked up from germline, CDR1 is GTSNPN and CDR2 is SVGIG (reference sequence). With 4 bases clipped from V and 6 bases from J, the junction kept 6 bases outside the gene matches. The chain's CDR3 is CAWTPGQGIQPQHF. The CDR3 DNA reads TGTGCCTGGACCCCGGGACAGGGGATTCAGCCCCAGCATTTT.

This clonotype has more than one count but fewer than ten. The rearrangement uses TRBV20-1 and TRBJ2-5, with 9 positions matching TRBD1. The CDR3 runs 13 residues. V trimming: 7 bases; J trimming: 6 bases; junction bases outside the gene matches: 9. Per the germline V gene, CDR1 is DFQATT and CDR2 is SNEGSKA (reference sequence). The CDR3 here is CSVPGQGGKTQYF. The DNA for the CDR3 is TGCAGTGTCCCGGGACAGGGTGGGAAGACCCAGTACTTC.

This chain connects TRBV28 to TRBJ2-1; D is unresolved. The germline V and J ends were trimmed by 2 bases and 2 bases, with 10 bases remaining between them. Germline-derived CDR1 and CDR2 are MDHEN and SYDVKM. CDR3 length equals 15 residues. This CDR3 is CASSLMVFAYNEQFF. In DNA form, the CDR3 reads TGTGCCAGCAGTTTAATGGTGTTCGCCTACAATGAGCAGTTCTTC.

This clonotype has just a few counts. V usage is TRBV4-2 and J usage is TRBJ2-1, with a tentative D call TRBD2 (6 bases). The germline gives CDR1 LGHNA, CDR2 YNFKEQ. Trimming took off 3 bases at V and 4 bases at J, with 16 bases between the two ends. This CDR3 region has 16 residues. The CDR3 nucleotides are TGTGCCAGCAGCCAGGTTGGAGGGGCATCATACAATGAGCAGTTCTTC. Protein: CASSQVGGASYNEQFF.

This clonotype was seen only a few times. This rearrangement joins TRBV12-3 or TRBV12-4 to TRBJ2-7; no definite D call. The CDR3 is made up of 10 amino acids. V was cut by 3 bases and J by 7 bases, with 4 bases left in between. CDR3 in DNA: TGTGCCAGCAGTTTCCCAGAGCAGTACTTC. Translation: CASSFPEQYF.

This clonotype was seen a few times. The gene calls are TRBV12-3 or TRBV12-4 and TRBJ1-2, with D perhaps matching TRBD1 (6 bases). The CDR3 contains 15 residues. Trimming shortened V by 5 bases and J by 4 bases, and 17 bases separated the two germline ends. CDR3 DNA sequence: TGTGCCAGCAGTCCCTCCCAGGGGCAGCTCTATGGCTACACCTTC. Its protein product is CASSPSQGQLYGYTF.

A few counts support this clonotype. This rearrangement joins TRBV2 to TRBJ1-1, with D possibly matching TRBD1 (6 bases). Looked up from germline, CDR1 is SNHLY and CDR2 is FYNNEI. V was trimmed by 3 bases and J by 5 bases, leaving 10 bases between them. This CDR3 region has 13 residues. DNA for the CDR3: TGTGCCAGCAGTGAGCAACAGGGTACTGAAGCTTTCTTT. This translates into CASSEQQGTEAFF.

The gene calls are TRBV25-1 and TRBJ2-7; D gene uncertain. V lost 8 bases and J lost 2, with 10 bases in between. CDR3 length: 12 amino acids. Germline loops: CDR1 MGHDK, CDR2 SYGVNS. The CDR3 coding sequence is TGTGCCAGCCGGAGAGAGACCTACGAGCAGTACTTC. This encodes CASRRETYEQYF.

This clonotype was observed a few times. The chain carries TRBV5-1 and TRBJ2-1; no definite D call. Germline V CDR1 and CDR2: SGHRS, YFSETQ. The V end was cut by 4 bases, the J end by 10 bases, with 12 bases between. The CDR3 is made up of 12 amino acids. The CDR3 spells CASSPPASEQFF. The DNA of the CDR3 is TGCGCCAGCAGCCCGCCCGCTTCGGAGCAGTTCTTC.

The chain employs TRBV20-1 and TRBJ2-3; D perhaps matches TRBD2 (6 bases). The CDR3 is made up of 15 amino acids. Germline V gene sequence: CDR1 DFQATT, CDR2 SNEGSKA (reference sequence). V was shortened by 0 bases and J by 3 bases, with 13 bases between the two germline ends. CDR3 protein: CSARDPAGATDTQYF. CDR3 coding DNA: TGCAGTGCTAGAGACCCAGCGGGTGCTACAGATACGCAGTATTTT.

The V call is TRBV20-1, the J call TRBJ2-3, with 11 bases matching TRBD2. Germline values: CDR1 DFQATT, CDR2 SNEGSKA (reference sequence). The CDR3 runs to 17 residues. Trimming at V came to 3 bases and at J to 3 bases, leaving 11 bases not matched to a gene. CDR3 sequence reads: CSASLTQGLAVTDTQYF. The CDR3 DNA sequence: TGCAGTGCTAGCCTCACCCAGGGACTAGCGGTGACAGATACGCAGTATTTT.

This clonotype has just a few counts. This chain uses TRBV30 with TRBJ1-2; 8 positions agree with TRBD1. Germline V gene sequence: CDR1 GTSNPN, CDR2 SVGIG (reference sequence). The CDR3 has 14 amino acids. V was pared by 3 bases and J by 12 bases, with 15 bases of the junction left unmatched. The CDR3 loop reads CAWSGLGTGGFHTF. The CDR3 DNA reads TGTGCCTGGAGCGGTCTCGGTACAGGGGGTTTTCACACCTTC.

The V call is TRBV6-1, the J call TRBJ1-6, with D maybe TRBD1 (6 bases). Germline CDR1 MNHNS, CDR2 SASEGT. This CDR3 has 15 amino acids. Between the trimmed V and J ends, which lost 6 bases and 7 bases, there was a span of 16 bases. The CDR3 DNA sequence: TGTGCCAGCAGCCTAGCCGGACAGAAGAATTCACCCCTCCACTTT. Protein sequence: CASSLAGQKNSPLHF.

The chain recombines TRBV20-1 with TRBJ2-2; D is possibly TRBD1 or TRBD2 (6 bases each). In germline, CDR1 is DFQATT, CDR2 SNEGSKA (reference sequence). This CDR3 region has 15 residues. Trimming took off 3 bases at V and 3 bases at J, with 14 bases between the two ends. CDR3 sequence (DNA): TGCAGTGCTAGTTATGAAGGGGGGTACACCGGGGAGCTGTTTTTT. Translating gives CSASYEGGYTGELFF.

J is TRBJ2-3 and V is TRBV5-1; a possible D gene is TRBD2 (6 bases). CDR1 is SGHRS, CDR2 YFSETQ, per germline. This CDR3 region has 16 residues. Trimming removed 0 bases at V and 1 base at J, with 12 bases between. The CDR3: CASSLEGSGRTDTQYF. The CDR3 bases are TGCGCCAGCAGCTTGGAGGGTAGCGGTCGCACAGATACGCAGTATTTT.

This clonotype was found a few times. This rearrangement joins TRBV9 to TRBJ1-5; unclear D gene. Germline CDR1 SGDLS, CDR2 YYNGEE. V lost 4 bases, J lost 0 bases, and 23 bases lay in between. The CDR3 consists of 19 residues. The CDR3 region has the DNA TGTGCCAGCAGCCCCAGAAAGGAGGATTGGGCCTATAGCAATCAGCCCCAGCATTTT. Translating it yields CASSPRKEDWAYSNQPQHF.

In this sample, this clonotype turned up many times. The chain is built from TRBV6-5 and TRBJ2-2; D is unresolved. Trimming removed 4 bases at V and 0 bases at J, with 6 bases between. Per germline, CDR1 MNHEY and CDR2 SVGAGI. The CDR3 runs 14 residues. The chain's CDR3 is CASSWVPNTGELFF. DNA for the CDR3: TGTGCCAGCAGTTGGGTCCCGAACACCGGGGAGCTGTTTTTT.

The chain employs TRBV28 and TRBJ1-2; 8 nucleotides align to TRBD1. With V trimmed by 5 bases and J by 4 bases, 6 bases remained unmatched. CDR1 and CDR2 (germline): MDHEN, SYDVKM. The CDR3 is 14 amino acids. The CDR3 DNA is TGTGCCAGCAGTCCCGGGACAGGCATCTATGGCTACACCTTC. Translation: CASSPGTGIYGYTF.

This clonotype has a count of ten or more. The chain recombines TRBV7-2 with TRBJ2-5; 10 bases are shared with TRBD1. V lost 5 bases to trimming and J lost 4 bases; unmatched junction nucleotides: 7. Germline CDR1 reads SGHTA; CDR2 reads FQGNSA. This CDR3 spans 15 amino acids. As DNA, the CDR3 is TGTGCCAGCAGCCCCGACAGGGGGCCGGGAGAGACCCAGTACTTC. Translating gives CASSPDRGPGETQYF.

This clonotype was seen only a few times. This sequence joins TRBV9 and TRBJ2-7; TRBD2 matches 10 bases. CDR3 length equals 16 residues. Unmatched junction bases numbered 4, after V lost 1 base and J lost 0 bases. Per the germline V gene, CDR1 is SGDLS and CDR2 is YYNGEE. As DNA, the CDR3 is TGTGCCAGCAGCGTAATGCCTAGCGGGAGCTCCTACGAGCAGTACTTC. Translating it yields CASSVMPSGSSYEQYF.

The CDR3, as DNA: TGTGCCAGCAGCCAACGGGGAAACAATGAGCAGTTCTTC. This encodes CASSQRGNNEQFF. V usage is TRBV14 and J usage is TRBJ2-1; D is perhaps TRBD2 (5 bases). Trimming removed 2 bases at V and 5 bases at J, with 7 bases between. CDR1 SGHDN and CDR2 FVKESK come from the germline V gene. This CDR3 spans 13 amino acids.

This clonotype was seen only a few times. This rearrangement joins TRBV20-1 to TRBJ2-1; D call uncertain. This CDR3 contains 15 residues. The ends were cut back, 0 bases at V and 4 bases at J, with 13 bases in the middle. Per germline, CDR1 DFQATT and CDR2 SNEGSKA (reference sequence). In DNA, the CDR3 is TGCAGTGCTAGAGATGGCCGGGCGTGGTACAATGAGCAGTTCTTC. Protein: CSARDGRAWYNEQFF.

CDR3 nucleotide sequence: TGCAGCGCCAAAAGCGGCACTGAAGCTTTCTTT. Translated, it gives CSAKSGTEAFF. The chain uses TRBV29-1 and TRBJ1-1; D call uncertain. V was shortened by 7 bases and J by 4 bases, with 10 bases between the two germline ends. The V gene's germline CDR1 is SQVTM and CDR2 ANQGSEA. The CDR3 is 11 residues long.